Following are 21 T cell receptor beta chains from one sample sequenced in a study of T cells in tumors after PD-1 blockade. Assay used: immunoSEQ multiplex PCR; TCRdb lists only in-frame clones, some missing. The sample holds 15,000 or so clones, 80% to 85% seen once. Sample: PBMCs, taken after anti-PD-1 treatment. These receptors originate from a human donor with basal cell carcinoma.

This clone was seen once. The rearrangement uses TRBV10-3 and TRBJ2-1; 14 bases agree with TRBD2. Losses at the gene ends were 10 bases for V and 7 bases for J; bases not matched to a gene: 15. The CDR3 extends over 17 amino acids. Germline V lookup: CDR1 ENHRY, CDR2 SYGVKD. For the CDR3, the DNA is TGTGCCACCATTCCGGGACTAGCGGGAGTGTTCCGGAATGAGCAGTTCTTC. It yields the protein CATIPGLAGVFRNEQFF.

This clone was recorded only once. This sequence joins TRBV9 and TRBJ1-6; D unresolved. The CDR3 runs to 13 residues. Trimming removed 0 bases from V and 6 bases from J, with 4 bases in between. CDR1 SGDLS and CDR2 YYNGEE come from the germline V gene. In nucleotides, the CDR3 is TGTGCCAGCAGCGTAGCGCTTAATTCACCCCTCCACTTT. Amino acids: CASSVALNSPLHF.

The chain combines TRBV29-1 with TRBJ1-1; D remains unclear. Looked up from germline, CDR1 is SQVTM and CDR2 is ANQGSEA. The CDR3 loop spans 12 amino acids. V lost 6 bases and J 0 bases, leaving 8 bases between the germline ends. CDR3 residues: CSVPTVNTEAFF. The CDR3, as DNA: TGCAGCGTACCTACAGTGAACACTGAAGCTTTCTTT.

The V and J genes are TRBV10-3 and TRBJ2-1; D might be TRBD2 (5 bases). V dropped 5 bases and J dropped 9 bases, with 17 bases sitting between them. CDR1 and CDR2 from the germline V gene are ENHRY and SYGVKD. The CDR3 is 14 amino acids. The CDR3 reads CAISPEGSLSEQFF. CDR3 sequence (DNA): TGTGCCATCAGTCCTGAGGGTTCCCTCAGTGAGCAGTTCTTC.

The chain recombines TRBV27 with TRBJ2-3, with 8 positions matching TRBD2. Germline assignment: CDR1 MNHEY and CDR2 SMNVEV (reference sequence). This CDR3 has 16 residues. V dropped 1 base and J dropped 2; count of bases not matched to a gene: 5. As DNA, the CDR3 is TGTGCCAGCAGTTTATTGGAGCGGGGGCCCACAGATACGCAGTATTTT. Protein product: CASSLLERGPTDTQYF.

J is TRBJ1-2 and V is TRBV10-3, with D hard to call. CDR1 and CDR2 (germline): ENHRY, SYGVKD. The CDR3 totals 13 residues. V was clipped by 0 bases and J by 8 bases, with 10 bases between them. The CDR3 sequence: CAISESSLPGYTF. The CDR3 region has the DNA TGTGCCATCAGTGAGTCAAGTCTTCCAGGCTACACCTTC.

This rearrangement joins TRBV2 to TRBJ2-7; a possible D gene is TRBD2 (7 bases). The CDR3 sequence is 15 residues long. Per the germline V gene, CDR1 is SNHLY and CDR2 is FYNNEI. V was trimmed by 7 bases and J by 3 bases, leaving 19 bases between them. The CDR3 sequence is CASTRGGGPSYEQYF. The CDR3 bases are TGTGCCAGCACCCGAGGGGGGGGGCCTAGCTACGAGCAGTACTTC. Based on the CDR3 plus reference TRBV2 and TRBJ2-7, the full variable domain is EPEVTQTPSHQVTQMGQEVILRCVPISNHLYFYWYRQILGQKVEFLVSFYNNEISEKSEIFDDQFSVERPDGSNFTLKIRSTKLEDSAMYFCASTRGGGPSYEQYFGPGTRLTVT.

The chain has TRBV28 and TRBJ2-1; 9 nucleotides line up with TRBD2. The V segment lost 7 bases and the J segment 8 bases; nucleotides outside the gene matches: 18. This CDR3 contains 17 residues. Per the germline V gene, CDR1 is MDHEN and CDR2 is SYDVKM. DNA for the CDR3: TGTGCCAGCACCCACCGCCGATCGGCGGGGGGGCAGGATGAGCAGTTCTTC. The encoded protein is CASTHRRSAGGQDEQFF.

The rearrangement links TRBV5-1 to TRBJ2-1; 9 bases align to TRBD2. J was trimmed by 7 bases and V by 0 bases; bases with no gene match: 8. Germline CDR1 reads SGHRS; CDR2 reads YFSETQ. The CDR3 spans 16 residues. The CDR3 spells CASSLVWTSVRNEQFF. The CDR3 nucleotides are TGCGCCAGCAGCTTGGTATGGACTAGCGTAAGGAATGAGCAGTTCTTC.

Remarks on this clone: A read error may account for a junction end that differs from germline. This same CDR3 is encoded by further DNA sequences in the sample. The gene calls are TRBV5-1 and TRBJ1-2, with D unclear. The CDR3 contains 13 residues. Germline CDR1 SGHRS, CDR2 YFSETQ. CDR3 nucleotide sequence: TGCGCCAGTAGCTTGGATGGGCGTTATGGCTACACCTTC. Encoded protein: CASSLDGRYGYTF.

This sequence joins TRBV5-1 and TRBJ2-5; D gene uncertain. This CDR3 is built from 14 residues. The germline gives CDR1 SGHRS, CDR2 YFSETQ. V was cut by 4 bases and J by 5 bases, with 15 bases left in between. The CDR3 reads CASSPLSTGETQYF. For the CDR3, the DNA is TGCGCCAGCAGCCCTCTATCAACCGGGGAGACCCAGTACTTC.

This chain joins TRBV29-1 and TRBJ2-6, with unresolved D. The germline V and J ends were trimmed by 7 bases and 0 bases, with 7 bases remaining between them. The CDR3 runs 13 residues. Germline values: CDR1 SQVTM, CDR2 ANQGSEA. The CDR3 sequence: CSADTSGANVLTF. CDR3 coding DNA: TGCAGCGCTGACACCTCTGGGGCCAACGTCCTGACTTTC.

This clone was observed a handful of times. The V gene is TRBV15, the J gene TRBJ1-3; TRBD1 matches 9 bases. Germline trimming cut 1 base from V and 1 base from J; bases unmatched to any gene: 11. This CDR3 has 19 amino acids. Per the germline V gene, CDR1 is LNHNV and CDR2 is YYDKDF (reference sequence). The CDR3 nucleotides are TGTGCCACCAGCAGAGGGACAGGGGTGTCAAAATGGTCTGGAAACACCATATATTTT. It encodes CATSRGTGVSKWSGNTIYF. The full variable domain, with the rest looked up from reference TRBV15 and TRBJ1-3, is DAMVIQNPRYQVTQFGKPVTLSCSQTLNHNVMYWYQQKSSQAPKLLFHYYDKDFNNEADTPDNFQSRRPNTSFCFLDIRSPGLGDTAMYLCATSRGTGVSKWSGNTIYFGEGSWLTVV.

In DNA, the CDR3 is TGTGCCAGCAGTTTTTTTGCGGGAAGATACGAGCAGTACTTC. Its translation is CASSFFAGRYEQYF. The chain couples TRBV27 to TRBJ2-7, with D possibly TRBD2 on 6 matching bases. The V end was cut by 3 bases, the J end by 4 bases, with 13 bases between. This CDR3 region has 14 residues. CDR1 and CDR2 (germline): MNHEY, SMNVEV (reference sequence).

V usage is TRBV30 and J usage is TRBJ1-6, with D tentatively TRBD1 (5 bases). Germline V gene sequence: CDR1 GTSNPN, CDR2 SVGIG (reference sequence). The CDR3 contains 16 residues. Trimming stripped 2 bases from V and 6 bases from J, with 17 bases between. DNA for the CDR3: TGTGCCTGGAGTTCGACGGGACCCCGGGGTAATTCACCCCTCCACTTT. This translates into CAWSSTGPRGNSPLHF.

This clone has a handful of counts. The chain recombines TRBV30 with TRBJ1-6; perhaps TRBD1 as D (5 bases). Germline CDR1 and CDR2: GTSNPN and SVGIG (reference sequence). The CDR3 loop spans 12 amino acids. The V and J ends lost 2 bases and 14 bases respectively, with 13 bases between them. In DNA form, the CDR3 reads TGTGCCTGGAGTAATCGGGACCTCACCCTCCACTTT. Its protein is CAWSNRDLTLHF.

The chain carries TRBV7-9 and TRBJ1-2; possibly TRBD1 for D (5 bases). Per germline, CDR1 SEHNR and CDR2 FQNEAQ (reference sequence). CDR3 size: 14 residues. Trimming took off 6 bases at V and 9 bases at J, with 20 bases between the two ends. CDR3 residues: CASRLGTRSFSYTF. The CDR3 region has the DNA TGTGCCAGCAGACTCGGGACTAGGAGTTTCAGCTACACCTTC.

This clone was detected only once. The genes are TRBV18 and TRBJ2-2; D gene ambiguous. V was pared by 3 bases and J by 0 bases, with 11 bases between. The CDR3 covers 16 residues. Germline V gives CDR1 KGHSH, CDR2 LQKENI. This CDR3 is CASSPVVSSNTGELFF. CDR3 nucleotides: TGTGCCAGCTCACCGGTCGTGAGCTCGAACACCGGGGAGCTGTTTTTT.

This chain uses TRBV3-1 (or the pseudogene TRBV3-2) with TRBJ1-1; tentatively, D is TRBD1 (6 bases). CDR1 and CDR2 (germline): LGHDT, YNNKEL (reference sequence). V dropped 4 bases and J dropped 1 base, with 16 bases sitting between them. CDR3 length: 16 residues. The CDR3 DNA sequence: TGTGCCAGCAGCCCCACCGCCGGGACAAGGAACACTGAAGCTTTCTTT. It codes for CASSPTAGTRNTEAFF.

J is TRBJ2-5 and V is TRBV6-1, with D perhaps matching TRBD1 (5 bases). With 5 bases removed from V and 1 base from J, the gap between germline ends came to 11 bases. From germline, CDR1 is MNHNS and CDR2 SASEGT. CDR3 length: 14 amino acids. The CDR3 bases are TGTGCCAGCAGTTCCACCAGGGTCCAAGAGACCCAGTACTTC. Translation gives CASSSTRVQETQYF.

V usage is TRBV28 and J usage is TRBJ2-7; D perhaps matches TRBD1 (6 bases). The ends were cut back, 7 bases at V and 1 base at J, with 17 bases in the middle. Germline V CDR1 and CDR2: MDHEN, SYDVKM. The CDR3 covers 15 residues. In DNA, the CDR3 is TGTGCCAGCACCCCCCTACAGGGCTGGTCCTACGAGCAGTACTTC. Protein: CASTPLQGWSYEQYF. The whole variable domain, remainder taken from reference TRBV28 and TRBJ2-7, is DVKVTQSSRYLVKRTGEKVFLECVQDMDHENMFWYRQDPGLGLRLIYFSYDVKMKEKGDIPEGYSVSREKKERFSLILESASTNQTSMYLCASTPLQGWSYEQYFGPGTRLTVT.